This T cell receptor (beta chain) was sequenced in a study of cytomegalovirus exposure and HLA in healthy donors. This CDR3 has 12 amino acids. V lost 5 bases, J lost 7 bases, and 11 bases lay in between. Germline loops: CDR1 LNHDA, CDR2 SQIVND (reference sequence). Vbeta (60) and Jbeta (13) primers were used in the PCR. Method: immunoSEQ multiplex PCR; TCRdb's copy keeps in-frame clones and lacks some. This sample has approximately 110,000 clones, with about 73% found just once. The sample taken for sequencing was PBMCs. This rearrangement joins TRBV19 to TRBJ1-2, with D perhaps matching TRBD1 (5 bases). The TCR was taken from a woman between 50 and 59 years old in good health and CMV-seropositive. The CDR3 sequence is CASSLQGSGYTF. DNA of the CDR3: TGTGCCAGTAGTCTCCAGGGATCTGGCTACACCTTC. Full variable domain (outside the CDR3, taken from reference TRBV19 and TRBJ1-2): DGGITQSPKYLFRKEGQNVTLSCEQNLNHDAMYWYRQDPGQGLRLIYYSQIVNDFQKGDIAEGYSVSREKKESFPLTVTSAQKNPTAFYLCASSLQGSGYTFGSGTRLTVV.